The 26 T cell receptor beta chains given below trace back to one sample, sequenced in a study of T cell clones after liver transplantation. TCRdb's copy holds only in-frame clones and misses some; the assay was immunoSEQ multiplex PCR. The repertoire holds about 45,000 clones, just over 85% seen once, with roughly 2.7% in the top ten. The starting material was CD4+ T cells from blood, obtained 24 months after liver transplant. The receptors shown here come from a human patient who received a liver transplant. Some T cells may be supplied by the graft donor.

The chain is built from TRBV4-2 and TRBJ2-7, with TRBD1 matching over 7 bases. The trim removed 1 base at V and 3 bases at J, leaving 3 bases unmatched. Germline V CDR1 and CDR2: LGHNA, YNFKEQ. CDR3 size: 14 residues. CDR3 in DNA: TGTGCCAGCAGCCAAGCGCAGGGGGACTACGAGCAGTACTTC. This translates into CASSQAQGDYEQYF.

J is TRBJ2-4 and V is TRBV5-4; TRBD2 matches 8 bases. Germline-derived CDR1 and CDR2 are SGHNT and YYREEE (reference sequence). The ends lost 4 bases at V and 5 bases at J; junction bases unmatched: 5. This CDR3 is 14 amino acids long. The CDR3, as DNA: TGTGCCAGCAGCCGGGGGGGCCGGGAAAACATTCAGTACTTC. Protein sequence: CASSRGGRENIQYF.

This clone occurred once. The rearrangement joins TRBV5-6 to TRBJ1-1; D unresolved. Trimming took off 3 bases at V and 0 bases at J, with 3 bases between the two ends. Germline V CDR1 and CDR2: SGHDT, YYEEEE. The CDR3 consists of 12 residues. CDR3 protein: CASSWMNTEAFF. CDR3 bases: TGTGCCAGCAGCTGGATGAACACTGAAGCTTTCTTT.

The chain carries TRBV7-6 and TRBJ1-4; maybe TRBD1 (5 bases). V was cut by 4 bases and J by 5 bases, with 14 bases left in between. The CDR3 spans 15 residues. CDR1 and CDR2 (germline): SGHVS, FNYEAQ. CDR3 residues: CASSSFGGGNEKLFF. CDR3 coding DNA: TGTGCCAGCAGCTCCTTCGGTGGGGGGAATGAAAAACTGTTTTTT.

The CDR3 here is CAIRGTGLDTEAFF. CDR3 DNA: TGTGCCATCAGGGGTACAGGGCTAGACACTGAAGCTTTCTTT. This rearrangement joins TRBV10-3 to TRBJ1-1; D is possibly TRBD1 (6 bases). The germline V and J ends were trimmed by 6 bases and 3 bases, with 14 bases remaining between them. This CDR3 comprises 14 residues. CDR1 ENHRY and CDR2 SYGVKD come from the germline V gene.

This clone was detected a few times. The chain couples TRBV9 to TRBJ2-5; D unresolved. CDR3 size: 14 residues. V lost 2 bases and J 4 bases, leaving 12 bases between the germline ends. CDR1 and CDR2 from the germline V gene are SGDLS and YYNGEE. The CDR3 DNA sequence: TGTGCCAGCAGCGTTGATCTGGCAGGAGAGACCCAGTACTTC. It specifies CASSVDLAGETQYF. The full variable domain, its missing parts supplied by reference TRBV9 and TRBJ2-5, is DSGVTQTPKHLITATGQRVTLRCSPRSGDLSVYWYQQSLDQGLQFLIQYYNGEERAKGNILERFSAQQFPDLHSELNLSSLELGDSALYFCASSVDLAGETQYFGPGTRLLVL.

This clone was counted between two and nine times. This chain connects TRBV4-1 to TRBJ2-2, with D possibly being TRBD2 (5 bases). This CDR3 has 14 amino acids. Trimming removed 0 bases at V and 7 bases at J, with 9 bases between. Germline CDR1 and CDR2: MGHRA and YSYEKL. Written as DNA, the CDR3 is TGCGCCAGCAGCCAAGAACCCGCGGGCGGGGAGCTGTTTTTT. Translated, it gives CASSQEPAGGELFF.

The chain is built from TRBV6-1 and TRBJ2-3, with a tentative D call TRBD2 (5 bases). The V and J ends lost 6 bases and 6 bases respectively, with 19 bases between them. Germline loops: CDR1 MNHNS, CDR2 SASEGT. The CDR3 has 15 residues. The CDR3 DNA reads as TGTGCCAGCAGGACCTTAGCGCCTAGAGGTGATACGCAGTATTTT. This sequence encodes CASRTLAPRGDTQYF.

This clone has only a few counts. This CDR3 is CASSEPLGPDTF. The CDR3 DNA is TGTGCCAGCAGTGAACCTCTAGGTCCGGACACCTTC. The J gene is TRBJ1-2, the V gene TRBV6-1; D unresolved. The germline V and J ends were trimmed by 2 bases and 12 bases, with 13 bases remaining between them. The CDR3 has 12 residues. Germline-derived CDR1 and CDR2 are MNHNS and SASEGT.

The chain links TRBV5-4 to TRBJ2-3; 8 nucleotides agree with TRBD2. The CDR3 covers 17 residues. V trimming: 0 bases; J trimming: 5 bases; junction bases outside the gene matches: 11. Germline V lookup: CDR1 SGHNT, CDR2 YYREEE (reference sequence). In DNA, the CDR3 is TGTGCCAGCAGCTTGGAAGTCGGGGGGGCGCTAAGAGATACGCAGTATTTT. Translation: CASSLEVGGALRDTQYF.

The chain joins TRBV19 to TRBJ1-1, with 7 bases aligning to TRBD1. Trimming removed 3 bases from V and 0 bases from J; junction bases left unmatched: 4. This CDR3 region has 15 residues. Looked up from germline, CDR1 is LNHDA and CDR2 is SQIVND (reference sequence). The CDR3 loop reads CASSITGVMNTEAFF. Here the CDR3 DNA reads TGTGCCAGTAGTATCACAGGGGTTATGAACACTGAAGCTTTCTTT.

The V and J genes are TRBV7-9 and TRBJ2-5; D is unresolved. The CDR3 spans 12 residues. Germline lookup yields CDR1 SEHNR and CDR2 FQNEAQ (reference sequence). V lost 4 bases and J 2 bases, leaving 5 bases between the germline ends. CDR3 nucleotide sequence: TGTGCCAGCAGCTCCGGACAAGAGACCCAGTACTTC. This codes for CASSSGQETQYF.

The chain uses TRBV6-4 and TRBJ2-1; no firm D call. The V end was cut by 4 bases, the J end by 6 bases, with 13 bases between. Germline V gives CDR1 MRHNA, CDR2 SNTAGT. The CDR3 totals 14 residues. CDR3 sequence reads: CASSVSLRGNEQFF. The CDR3 bases are TGTGCCAGCAGTGTATCTCTTAGAGGCAATGAGCAGTTCTTC.

The J gene is TRBJ2-7, the V gene TRBV11-1, with 7 bases identical to TRBD1. The CDR3 contains 15 residues. CDR1 and CDR2 (germline): SGHAT, FQDESV (reference sequence). With 4 bases clipped from V and 4 bases from J, the junction kept 10 bases outside the gene matches. Written as DNA, the CDR3 is TGTGCCAGCAGCTCGGACAGGAACCCTCTGTACGAGCAGTACTTC. It specifies CASSSDRNPLYEQYF.

The chain links TRBV28 to TRBJ1-5; 9 bases match TRBD1. The J segment lost 10 bases and the V segment lost 6 bases, leaving 10 bases of the junction unmatched. Germline V gene data show CDR1 as MDHEN and CDR2 as SYDVKM. The CDR3 is 14 residues long. Written as DNA, the CDR3 is TGTGCCAGCAGAACAGGGGGCTTAGGTATCCCCCAGCATTTT. It is translated as CASRTGGLGIPQHF.

This clone was observed a single time. This CDR3 is CASWIGQDNSPLHF. Here the CDR3 DNA reads TGTGCCAGTTGGATCGGACAGGATAATTCACCCCTCCACTTT. The chain links TRBV19 to TRBJ1-6, with TRBD1 matching 7 bases. CDR1 and CDR2 from the germline V gene are LNHDA and SQIVND (reference sequence). CDR3 length: 14 amino acids. The J segment lost 5 bases and the V segment lost 8 bases, leaving 6 bases of the junction unmatched.

V is TRBV18 and J is TRBJ2-7; TRBD1 aligns across 7 bases. CDR1 and CDR2 (germline): KGHSH, LQKENI. The V gene end was trimmed by 3 bases and the J gene end by 2 bases; junction bases not matched to a gene: 7. This CDR3 is 15 amino acids long. The CDR3 sequence is CASSPGTVEAYEQYF. CDR3 sequence (DNA): TGTGCCAGCTCACCTGGGACAGTCGAAGCCTACGAGCAGTACTTC.

This chain connects TRBV5-4 to TRBJ2-2, with 8 bases matching TRBD1. This CDR3 comprises 15 residues. CDR1 is SGHNT and CDR2 is YYREEE in the germline V gene (reference sequence). Trimming cost V 3 bases and J 3 bases; bases outside gene matches: 4. DNA for the CDR3: TGTGCCAGCAGCTCCGGGACAGGAGACACCGGGGAGCTGTTTTTT. The encoded protein is CASSSGTGDTGELFF.

This chain connects TRBV28 to TRBJ1-1; possible D gene TRBD1, 6 bases. The length of the CDR3 is 14 residues. Between the trimmed V and J ends, which lost 6 bases and 5 bases, there was a span of 16 bases. Germline V gene data show CDR1 as MDHEN and CDR2 as SYDVKM. The CDR3 sequence is CASRQTGSGTEAFF. The CDR3 DNA reads TGTGCCAGCAGACAAACAGGGAGTGGGACTGAAGCTTTCTTT.

This chain connects TRBV18 to TRBJ1-2; TRBD1 is a possible D gene (6 bases). The CDR3 loop spans 15 amino acids. CDR1 is KGHSH and CDR2 is LQKENI in the germline V gene. V was clipped by 6 bases and J by 2 bases, with 16 bases between them. The CDR3 protein is CASSPVDRINYGYTF. CDR3 coding DNA: TGTGCCAGCTCTCCTGTAGACAGGATCAACTATGGCTACACCTTC.

The gene calls are TRBV6-5 and TRBJ2-2, with D hard to call. Trimming shortened V by 8 bases and J by 6 bases, and 7 bases separated the two germline ends. The CDR3 is made up of 11 amino acids. CDR1 and CDR2 from the germline V gene are MNHEY and SVGAGI. The DNA of the CDR3 is TGTGCCAGCCTCGGCCCCGGGGAGCTGTTTTTT. Its translation: CASLGPGELFF.

The gene calls are TRBV6-1 and TRBJ2-1; D not resolved. The CDR3 is 14 amino acids. CDR1 is MNHNS, CDR2 SASEGT, per germline. Trimming pared 8 bases from V and 1 base from J, leaving 12 bases between. This CDR3 reads CASVADRSYNEQFF. CDR3 coding DNA: TGTGCCAGCGTTGCCGATCGGTCCTACAATGAGCAGTTCTTC.

This clone was seen once. The V and J genes are TRBV10-1 and TRBJ1-2; D call uncertain. The germline CDR1 and CDR2 sequences are WNHNN and SYGVQD (reference sequence). CDR3 length: 13 residues. V lost 2 bases to trimming and J lost 4 bases, with 8 bases between them. The CDR3 nucleotides read TGCGCCAGCAGTGAGCACAGATCCTATGGCTACACCTTC. This encodes CASSEHRSYGYTF.

This chain links TRBV5-1 with TRBJ2-2; maybe TRBD2 (6 bases). The V end was cut by 4 bases, the J end by 5 bases, with 18 bases between. CDR3 length equals 16 residues. Germline CDR1 is SGHRS and CDR2 is YFSETQ. The CDR3 protein is CASSGGLNSKTGELFF. The DNA for the CDR3 is TGCGCCAGCAGCGGAGGACTAAACAGTAAAACCGGGGAGCTGTTTTTT.

This chain links TRBV5-1 with TRBJ2-1, with 14 bases fitting TRBD2. This CDR3 spans 22 amino acids. CDR1 and CDR2 from the germline V gene are SGHRS and YFSETQ. V gave up 0 bases and J gave up 0 bases; unmatched junction bases: 14. CDR3 amino acids: CASSLGGSRTSGRLSSYNEQFF. CDR3 nucleotides: TGCGCCAGCAGCTTGGGTGGGAGTAGGACTAGCGGGAGGCTTAGCTCCTACAATGAGCAGTTCTTC. Full variable domain (missing parts from reference TRBV5-1 and TRBJ2-1): KAGVTQTPRYLIKTRGQQVTLSCSPISGHRSVSWYQQTPGQGLQFLFEYFSETQRNKGNFPGRFSGRQFSNSRSEMNVSTLELGDSALYLCASSLGGSRTSGRLSSYNEQFFGPGTRLTVL.

This chain joins TRBV2 and TRBJ2-2; D not resolved. V was shortened by 6 bases and J by 6 bases, with 11 bases between the two germline ends. Germline loops: CDR1 SNHLY, CDR2 FYNNEI. The CDR3 is made up of 13 amino acids. The chain's CDR3 is CASRVFLAGELFF. CDR3 coding DNA: TGTGCCAGCAGAGTGTTTCTGGCCGGGGAGCTGTTTTTT.